The rows below give T cell receptor beta chains drawn from one sample of a study of blood T cell repertoires in COVID-19. Profiling relied on immunoSEQ multiplex PCR, and the TCRdb table lists in-frame clones only, not all of them. Of 90,000 to 100,000 clones listed, 81% are singletons. What was sequenced was peripheral blood. The receptors shown here come from a woman of 80 years or more with acute or convalescent COVID-19. The CDR3 runs from the conserved cysteine through the conserved F or W. Fields, in order: V gene, D gene, J gene, clone size, CDR3 protein, CDR3 DNA. D genes are given only for firm matches. The size field is filled for only some rows; it gives once, few, many or a size class.

>TRBV9|TRBD2|TRBJ2-6|-
CASSRTSSGANVLTF
TGTGCCAGCAGCCGGACTAGCTCTGGGGCCAACGTCCTGACTTTC
>TRBV28|-|TRBJ1-1|few
CASSGGTHNTEAFF
TGTGCCAGCAGTGGCGGGACTCATAACACTGAAGCTTTCTTT
>TRBV7-8|TRBD1|TRBJ2-2|once
CASSPRTGLNTGELFF
TGTGCCAGCAGTCCAAGGACAGGCCTGAACACCGGGGAGCTGTTTTTT
>TRBV29-1|TRBD2|TRBJ2-3|-
CSVGLAGGPTDTQYF
TGCAGCGTTGGACTAGCGGGGGGTCCCACAGATACGCAGTATTTT
>TRBV28|TRBD1|TRBJ1-5|-
CASSSRDRGHQPQHF
TGTGCCAGCAGTTCGAGGGACAGGGGACATCAGCCCCAGCATTTT
>TRBV6-6|TRBD1|TRBJ2-7|-
CASRPRDRGGYEQYF
TGTGCCAGCAGACCCCGAGACAGGGGGGGCTACGAGCAGTACTTC
>TRBV18|TRBD2|TRBJ2-2|-
CASSPPVAGGYTGELFF
TGTGCCAGCTCACCACCGGTTGCGGGGGGCTACACCGGGGAGCTGTTTTTT
>TRBV19|TRBD1|TRBJ1-6|-
CASGSDPGQGLNSPLHF
TGTGCCAGCGGGAGCGATCCGGGACAGGGACTTAATTCACCCCTCCACTTT
>TRBV27|TRBD1|TRBJ2-2|-
CASSTGTGDTGELFF
TGTGCCAGCAGCACCGGGACAGGGGACACCGGGGAGCTGTTTTTT
>TRBV28|TRBD1|TRBJ1-2|-
CASSPPDRGAYGYTF
TGTGCCAGCAGTCCCCCCGACAGGGGAGCCTATGGCTACACCTTC
>TRBV6-2/TRBV6-3|-|TRBJ2-2|-
CASSYRQSYTGELFF
TGTGCCAGCAGTTACCGACAGAGTTACACCGGGGAGCTGTTTTTT
>TRBV9|-|TRBJ1-1|-
CASSVAWGGTEAFF
TGTGCCAGCAGCGTAGCTTGGGGGGGCACTGAAGCTTTCTTT
>TRBV1|-|TRBJ1-4|few
CTNRRQGRNEKLFF
TGCACCAACCGTCGACAGGGGAGAAATGAAAAACTGTTTTTT
>TRBV28|-|TRBJ1-1|-
CASSLDREAFF
TGTGCCAGCAGTCTAGACAGGGAAGCTTTCTTT
>TRBV6-2/TRBV6-3|TRBD2|TRBJ2-1|-
CASSYLAGGSFYNEQFF
TGTGCCAGCAGTTACCTAGCGGGGGGTTCCTTTTACAATGAGCAGTTCTTC
>TRBV6-2/TRBV6-3|-|TRBJ1-1|-
CASSERTEAFF
TGTGCCAGCAGTGAGCGCACTGAAGCTTTCTTT
>TRBV18|-|TRBJ1-1|few
CASSLGQNTEAFF
TGTGCCAGCTCTCTCGGACAGAACACTGAAGCTTTCTTT
>TRBV28|-|TRBJ1-5|-
CATETGLNQPQHF
TGTGCCACCGAAACAGGGTTGAATCAGCCCCAGCATTTT
>TRBV5-1|-|TRBJ1-4|-
CASSARTDNEKLFF
TGCGCCAGCAGCGCCCGGACAGATAATGAAAAACTGTTTTTT
>TRBV10-3|TRBD2|TRBJ2-1|-
CAISAGTSGAQYNEQFF
TGTGCCATCAGTGCCGGGACTAGCGGGGCTCAGTACAATGAGCAGTTCTTC
>TRBV19|-|TRBJ1-2|-
CASSISGLPWHGYTF
TGTGCCAGTAGTATAAGTGGACTCCCATGGCATGGCTACACCTTC
>TRBV7-9|-|TRBJ1-3|-
CARGGAGNTIYF
TGTGCCAGGGGGGGAGCTGGAAACACCATATATTTT
>TRBV5-1|TRBD2|TRBJ2-1|few
CASTSGGYNEQFF
TGCGCCAGTACTAGCGGGGGATACAATGAGCAGTTCTTC
>TRBV9|TRBD2|TRBJ2-3|-
CASSEGLAGMDTQYF
TGTGCCAGCAGCGAAGGACTAGCGGGGATGGATACGCAGTATTTT
>TRBV7-9|TRBD2|TRBJ2-1|-
CASRSPWGGYNEQFF
TGTGCCAGCAGATCCCCTTGGGGGGGATACAATGAGCAGTTCTTC
>TRBV28|TRBD1|TRBJ1-4|-
CASSLRGTAATNEKLFF
TGTGCCAGCAGTTTAAGAGGGACAGCTGCAACTAATGAAAAACTGTTTTTT
>TRBV4-1|TRBD1|TRBJ1-1|-
CASSHRDRDNTEAFF
TGCGCCAGCAGCCACCGGGACAGGGACAACACTGAAGCTTTCTTT
>TRBV19|-|TRBJ1-3|few
CASSPNQGSGNTIYF
TGTGCCAGTAGTCCGAACCAGGGTTCTGGAAACACCATATATTTT
>TRBV21-1|-|TRBJ2-1|-
CASSGQEEQFF
TGTGCCAGCAGCGGACAGGAGGAGCAGTTCTTC
>TRBV6-1|TRBD2|TRBJ2-1|-
CASSEQAGGAFSEQFF
TGTGCCAGCAGTGAGCAAGCCGGGGGGGCCTTCAGTGAGCAGTTCTTC
>TRBV7-2|TRBD1|TRBJ1-1|-
CASRRGDRGISTEAFF
TGTGCCAGCAGAAGGGGGGACAGGGGGATTTCGACTGAAGCTTTCTTT
>TRBV4-2|-|TRBJ2-1|-
CASSQVTLAVAGEQFF
TGTGCCAGCAGCCAAGTTACACTAGCAGTGGCGGGTGAGCAGTTCTTC
>TRBV7-6|-|TRBJ1-4|-
CASSSNIGTEGKLFF
TGTGCCAGCAGCTCGAACATCGGGACGGAGGGAAAACTGTTTTTT
>TRBV27|-|TRBJ1-1|once
CASSLQGSRNTEAFF
TGTGCCAGCAGTTTACAGGGCTCCCGAAACACTGAAGCTTTCTTT
>TRBV28|-|TRBJ2-7|few
CATQEGGGSDF
TGTGCCACCCAAGAAGGAGGGGGCTCGGACTTC
>TRBV24-1|TRBD1|TRBJ2-3|few
CATSDLHGQGWDTQYF
TGTGCCACCAGTGATTTGCACGGACAGGGGTGGGATACGCAGTATTTT
>TRBV12-3/TRBV12-4|TRBD1|TRBJ1-2|-
CASIPDRGRGYTF
TGTGCCAGCATCCCTGACAGGGGTCGTGGCTACACCTTC
>TRBV6-2/TRBV6-3|TRBD1|TRBJ2-7|-
CASSSLQGVAAGYEQYF
TGTGCCAGCAGTTCCCTACAGGGGGTCGCGGCCGGCTACGAGCAGTACTTC
>TRBV3-1/TRBV3-2|TRBD1|TRBJ1-6|once
CASTPGQGGQYGNSPLHF
TGTGCCAGCACTCCGGGACAGGGGGGTCAGTATGGTAATTCACCCCTCCACTTT
>TRBV11-2|-|TRBJ2-7|-
CASSPSAYEQYF
TGTGCCAGCAGCCCTTCCGCCTACGAGCAGTACTTC
>TRBV11-2|-|TRBJ2-5|many
CASSFWGQETQYF
TGTGCCAGCAGCTTTTGGGGGCAGGAGACCCAGTACTTC